The clone carrying this T cell receptor (beta chain) was observed a single time. The data stem from a study of CD8 T cells in Susac syndrome. The TEMRA cells underwent FACS enrichment, while the CD8+ and CD4+ T cells underwent negative isolation. Germline V CDR1 and CDR2: ENHRY, SYGVKD. The CDR3 contains 13 residues. Between the trimmed V and J ends, which lost 8 bases and 0 bases, there was a span of 11 bases. A quantity of about 0.45 to 1 ug RNA underwent reverse transcription using random hexamers. The TCR beta CDR3 was amplified by immunoSEQ multiplex PCR across 54 Vbeta, 13 Jbeta. TCRdb reanalysed the immunoSEQ multiplex PCR reads using MiXCR and keeps one entry per CDR3 protein. The table shows around 270,000 distinct CDR3 sequences, with over 75% occurring only once.

The chain carries TRBV10-3 and TRBJ2-7; D gene unclear. Specimen: CD8+ T cells from PBMCs. The sequence was collected from a human donor with multiple sclerosis. CDR3 sequence: CAIVAEDSYEQYF. CDR3 DNA sequence: TGTGCCATCGTGGCGGAAGACTCCTACGAGCAGTACTTC.